This T cell receptor beta chain was sequenced in a study of T cell responses to AZD1222 COVID-19 vaccine. The data were produced by immunoSEQ multiplex PCR, yet TCRdb's version contains in-frame clones alone and is incomplete. The sample includes some 99,000 clones, around nine tenths seen only once; the top ten take roughly 15%. A remark on this clone: The antigen remains unidentified.

Study results and limitations: Regions 160-218 and 743-854 dominated among vaccine-associated CD4 TCRs spanning spike. Sampling that yielded the repertoires occurred only after the peak T cell response. Two doses of AZD1222 preceded a rise in Spike-specific TCR breadth and depth. The sample set comprised mostly white British donors with more females, and clonal diversity was possibly underestimated.

The receptor was derived from an adult who received the AZD1222 COVID-19 vaccine. The input for sequencing was peripheral blood, taken 28 days after the second AZD1222 dose.

CDR3: CASSWMGQGGEKLFF. Written as DNA, the CDR3 is TGCGCCAGCAGCTGGATGGGACAGGGGGGTGAAAAACTGTTTTTT. The J gene is TRBJ1-4, the V gene TRBV5-1; 11 bases line up with TRBD1. J was trimmed by 7 bases and V by 3 bases; bases with no gene match: 5. The germline CDR1 and CDR2 sequences are SGHRS and YFSETQ. This CDR3 region has 15 residues.